The TCR beta chain described here comes from a study of shared T cell receptors in the human thymus (dated by TCRdb to the early 2020s). With respect to the entire study: The study examined how self-reactive, shared T-cell receptor alpha chains are generated in the human thymus.

The germline V gene specifies MNHEY as CDR1 and SVGAGI as CDR2. V and J are truncated by 4 bases and 8 bases respectively, leaving an intervening sequence of 12 bases. The CDR3 covers 13 residues, taking in both the cysteine and the phenylalanine. Only CDR3 DNA remains: 39 bases, in frame from the first base. As for this clone: The antigen it recognizes is unknown. No much larger clone exists at a distance of one base, and base qualities are not known.

The receptor library was made with the immunoSEQ multiplex PCR assay. TCRdb carries this immuneACCESS record with in-frame sequences only. Its versions omit some clonotypes, under half of them owing to an unresolved V gene in the studies checked, with the rest unexplained. The sample contains roughly 410,000 clones, 95% of them found a single time. Jointly, the top ten make up approximately 0.02% of the sample. Here the chain combines TRBV6-5 and TRBJ2-1, with TRBD2 as a weak D call on 6 bases. The source of this sequence is a human donor. The sequencing sample was made of thymocytes. In nucleotide form, the sequence is TGTGCCAGCAGTTCGCGGGGAGGCGATGAGCAGTTCTTC. This encodes CASSSRGGDEQFF.